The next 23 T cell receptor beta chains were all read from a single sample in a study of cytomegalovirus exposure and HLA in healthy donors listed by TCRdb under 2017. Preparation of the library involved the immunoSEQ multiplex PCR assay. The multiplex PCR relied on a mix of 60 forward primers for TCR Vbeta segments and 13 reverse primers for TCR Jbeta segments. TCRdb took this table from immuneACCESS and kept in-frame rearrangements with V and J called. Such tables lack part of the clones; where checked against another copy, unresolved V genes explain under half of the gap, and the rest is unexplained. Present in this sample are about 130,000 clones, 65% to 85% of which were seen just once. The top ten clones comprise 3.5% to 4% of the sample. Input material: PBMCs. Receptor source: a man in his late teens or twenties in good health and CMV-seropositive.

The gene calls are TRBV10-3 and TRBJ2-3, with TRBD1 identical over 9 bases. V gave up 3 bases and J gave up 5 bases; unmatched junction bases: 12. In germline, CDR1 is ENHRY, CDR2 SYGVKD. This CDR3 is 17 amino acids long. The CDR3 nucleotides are TGTGCCATCAGTGATTCGAAGGGACAGGGACTTGTAGATACGCAGTATTTT. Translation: CAISDSKGQGLVDTQYF.

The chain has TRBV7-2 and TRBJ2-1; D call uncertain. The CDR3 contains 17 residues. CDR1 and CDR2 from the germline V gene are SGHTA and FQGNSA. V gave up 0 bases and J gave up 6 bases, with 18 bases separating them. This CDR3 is CASSLALPTLVVNEQFF. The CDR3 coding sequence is TGTGCCAGCAGCTTAGCGCTGCCAACCCTAGTGGTCAATGAGCAGTTCTTC.

CDR3 DNA sequence: TGTGCCAGCAGCCCACGGGAGGGGGGACGGGCTGAAGCTTTCTTT. Protein sequence: CASSPREGGRAEAFF. This chain joins TRBV9 and TRBJ1-1, with a tentative D call TRBD1 (6 bases). The V gene's germline CDR1 is SGDLS and CDR2 YYNGEE. The CDR3 covers 15 residues. Deletions cut 4 bases from V and 6 bases from J, with 19 bases between.

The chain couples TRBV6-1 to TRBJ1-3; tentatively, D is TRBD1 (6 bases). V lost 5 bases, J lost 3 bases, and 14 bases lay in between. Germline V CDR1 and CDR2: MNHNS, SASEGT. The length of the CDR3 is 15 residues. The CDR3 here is CASSPGTYYGNTIYF. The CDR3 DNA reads TGTGCCAGCAGTCCCGGGACATACTATGGAAACACCATATATTTT.

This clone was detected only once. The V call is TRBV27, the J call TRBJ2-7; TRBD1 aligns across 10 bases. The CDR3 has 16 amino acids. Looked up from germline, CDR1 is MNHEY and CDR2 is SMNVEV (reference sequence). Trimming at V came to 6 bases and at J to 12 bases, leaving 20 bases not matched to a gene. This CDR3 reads CASRHPEGQGTAKRYF. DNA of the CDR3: TGTGCCAGCAGACACCCAGAGGGACAGGGGACGGCAAAGCGGTACTTC.

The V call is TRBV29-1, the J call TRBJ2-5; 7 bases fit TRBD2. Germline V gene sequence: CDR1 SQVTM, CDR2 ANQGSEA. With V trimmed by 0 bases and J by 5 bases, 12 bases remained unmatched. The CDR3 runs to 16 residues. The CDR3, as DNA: TGCAGCGTTGAAGATTTTGGGGGAGGGCCGCGGGAGACCCAGTACTTC. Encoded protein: CSVEDFGGGPRETQYF.

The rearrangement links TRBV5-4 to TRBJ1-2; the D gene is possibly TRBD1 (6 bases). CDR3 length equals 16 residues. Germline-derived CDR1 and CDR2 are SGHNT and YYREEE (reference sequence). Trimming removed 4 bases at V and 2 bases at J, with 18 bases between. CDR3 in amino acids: CASSDTGTKRNYGYTF. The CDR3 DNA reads TGTGCCAGCAGCGACACCGGGACAAAAAGAAACTATGGCTACACCTTC.

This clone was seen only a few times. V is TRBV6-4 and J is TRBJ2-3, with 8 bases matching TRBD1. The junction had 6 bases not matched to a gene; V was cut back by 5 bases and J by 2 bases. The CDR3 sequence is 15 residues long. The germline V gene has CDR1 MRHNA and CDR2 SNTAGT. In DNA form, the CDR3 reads TGTGCCAGCAGTCCCGGGACAGGCCACACAGATACGCAGTATTTT. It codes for CASSPGTGHTDTQYF.

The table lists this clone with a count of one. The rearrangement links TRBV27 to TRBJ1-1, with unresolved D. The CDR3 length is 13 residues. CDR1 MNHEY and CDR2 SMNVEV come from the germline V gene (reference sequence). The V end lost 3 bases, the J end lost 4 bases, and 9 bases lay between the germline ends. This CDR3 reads CASSLNRGTEAFF. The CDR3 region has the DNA TGTGCCAGCAGTTTGAATCGGGGCACTGAAGCTTTCTTT.

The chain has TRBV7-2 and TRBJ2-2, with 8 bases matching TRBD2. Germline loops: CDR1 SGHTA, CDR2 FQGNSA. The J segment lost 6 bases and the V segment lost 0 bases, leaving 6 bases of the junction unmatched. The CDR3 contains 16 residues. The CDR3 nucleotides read TGTGCCAGCAGCTTAGCGAGGACTAGCCTATCCGGGGAGCTGTTTTTT. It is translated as CASSLARTSLSGELFF.

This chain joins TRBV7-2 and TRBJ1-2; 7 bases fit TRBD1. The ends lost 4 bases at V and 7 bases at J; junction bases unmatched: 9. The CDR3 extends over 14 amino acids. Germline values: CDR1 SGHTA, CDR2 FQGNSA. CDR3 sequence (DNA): TGTGCCAGCAGCTCCAAACAGGGGATGTTTGGCTACACCTTC. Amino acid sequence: CASSSKQGMFGYTF.

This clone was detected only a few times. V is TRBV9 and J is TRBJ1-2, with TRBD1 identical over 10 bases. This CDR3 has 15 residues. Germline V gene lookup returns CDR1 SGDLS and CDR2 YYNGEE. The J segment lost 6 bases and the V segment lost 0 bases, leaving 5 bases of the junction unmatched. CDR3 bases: TGTGCCAGCAGCGTAGGGACCGGGACAGGGGATGGCTACACCTTC. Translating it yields CASSVGTGTGDGYTF.

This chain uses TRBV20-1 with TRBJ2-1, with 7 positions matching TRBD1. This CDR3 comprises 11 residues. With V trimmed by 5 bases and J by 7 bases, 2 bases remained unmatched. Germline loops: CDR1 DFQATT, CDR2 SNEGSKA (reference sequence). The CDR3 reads CSADRVNEQFF. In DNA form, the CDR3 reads TGCAGTGCTGACAGGGTTAATGAGCAGTTCTTC.

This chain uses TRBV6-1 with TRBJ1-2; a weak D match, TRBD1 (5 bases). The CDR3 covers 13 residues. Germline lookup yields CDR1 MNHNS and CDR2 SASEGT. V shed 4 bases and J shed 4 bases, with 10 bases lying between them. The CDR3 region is CASSAGKGYGYTF. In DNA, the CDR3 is TGTGCCAGCAGTGCAGGGAAGGGCTATGGCTACACCTTC.

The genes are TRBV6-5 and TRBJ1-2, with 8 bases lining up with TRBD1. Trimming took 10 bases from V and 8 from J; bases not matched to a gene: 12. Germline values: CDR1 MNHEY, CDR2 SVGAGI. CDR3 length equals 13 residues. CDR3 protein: CATANRGTGGYTF. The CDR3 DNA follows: TGTGCCACCGCAAACAGGGGGACGGGGGGCTACACCTTC.

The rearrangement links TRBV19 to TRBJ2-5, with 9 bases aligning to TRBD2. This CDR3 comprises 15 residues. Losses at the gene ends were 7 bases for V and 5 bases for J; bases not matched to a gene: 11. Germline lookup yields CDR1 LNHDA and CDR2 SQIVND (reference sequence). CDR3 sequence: CASTVSSSGDETQYF. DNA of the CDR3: TGTGCCAGTACAGTATCGTCTAGCGGGGATGAGACCCAGTACTTC.

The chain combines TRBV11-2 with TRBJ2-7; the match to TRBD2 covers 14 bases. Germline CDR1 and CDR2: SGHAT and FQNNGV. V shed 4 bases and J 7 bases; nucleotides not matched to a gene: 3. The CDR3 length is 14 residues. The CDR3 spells CASSSGLAGGEQYF. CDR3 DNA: TGTGCCAGCAGCTCTGGACTAGCGGGGGGTGAGCAGTACTTC.

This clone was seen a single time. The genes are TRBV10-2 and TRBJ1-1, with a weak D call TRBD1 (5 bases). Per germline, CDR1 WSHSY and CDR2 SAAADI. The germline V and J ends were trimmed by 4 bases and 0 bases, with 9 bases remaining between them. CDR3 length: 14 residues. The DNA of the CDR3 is TGCGCCAGCAGTGTTCCAGGGATGAACACTGAAGCTTTCTTT. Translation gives CASSVPGMNTEAFF.

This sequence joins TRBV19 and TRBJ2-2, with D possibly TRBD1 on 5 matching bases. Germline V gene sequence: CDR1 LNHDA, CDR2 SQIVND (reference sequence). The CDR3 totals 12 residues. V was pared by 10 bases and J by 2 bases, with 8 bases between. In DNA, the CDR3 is TGTGCCACGACAGTTAACACCGGGGAGCTGTTTTTT. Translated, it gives CATTVNTGELFF.

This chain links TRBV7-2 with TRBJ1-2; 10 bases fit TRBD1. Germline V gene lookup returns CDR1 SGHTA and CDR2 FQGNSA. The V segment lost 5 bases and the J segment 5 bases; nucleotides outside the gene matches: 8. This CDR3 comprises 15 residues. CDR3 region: CASSTRQGANYGYTF. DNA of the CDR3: TGTGCCAGCAGCACCCGACAGGGGGCGAATTATGGCTACACCTTC.

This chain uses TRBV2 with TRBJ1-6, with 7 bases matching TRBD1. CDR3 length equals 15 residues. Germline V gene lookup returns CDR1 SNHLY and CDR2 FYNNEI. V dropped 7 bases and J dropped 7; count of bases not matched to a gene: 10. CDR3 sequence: CASINDRARNSPLHF. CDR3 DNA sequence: TGTGCCAGCATAAACGACAGGGCTCGGAATTCACCCCTCCACTTT.

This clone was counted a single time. The CDR3, as DNA: TGTGCCAGCAGCCCCGAGACGGGACAGGTCCACTATGGCTACACCTTC. Translated: CASSPETGQVHYGYTF. J is TRBJ1-2 and V is TRBV11-2, with 8 nucleotides matching TRBD1. CDR3 length: 16 residues. V lost 5 bases to trimming and J lost 3 bases; unmatched junction nucleotides: 11. Germline V gene data show CDR1 as SGHAT and CDR2 as FQNNGV. The full variable domain, its missing parts supplied by reference TRBV11-2 and TRBJ1-2, is EAGVAQSPRYKIIEKRQSVAFWCNPISGHATLYWYQQILGQGPKLLIQFQNNGVVDDSQLPKDRFSAERLKGVDSTLKIQPAKLEDSAVYLCASSPETGQVHYGYTFGSGTRLTVV.

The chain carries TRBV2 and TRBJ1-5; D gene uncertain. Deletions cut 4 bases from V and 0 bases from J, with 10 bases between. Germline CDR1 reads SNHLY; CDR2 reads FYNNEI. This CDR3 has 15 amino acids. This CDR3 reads CASSGWQYSNQPQHF. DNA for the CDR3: TGTGCCAGCAGTGGCTGGCAGTATAGCAATCAGCCCCAGCATTTT.